This T cell receptor (beta chain) was recovered during a study of blood T cell repertoires in COVID-19. The wider study: Both acute and convalescent COVID-19 samples were obtained from the United States, Italy and Spain. From T cells, B-cell-depleted T cells, or PBMCs came the material, which was cDNA or gDNA.

In the original processing: Reference gene primers were amplified, and this amplification served to estimate nucleated cell counts. Some clones are missing from TCRdb's copy, which holds only in-frame ones; the method was immunoSEQ multiplex PCR. V and J calls and clone size follow that table, whereas D and trimming were derived from the DNA. This table has around 260,000 clones, approximately 88% appearing once. Enrolment of Seattle patients took place during active infection, and they were followed longitudinally. The V segment lost 5 bases and the J segment 8 bases; nucleotides outside the gene matches: 8. CDR1 and CDR2 (germline): LGHDT, YNNKEL (reference sequence). The CDR3 spans 14 residues.

The TCR was taken from a woman in her seventies with COVID-19, enrolled during active disease. The V gene is TRBV3-1 (or the pseudogene TRBV3-2), the J gene TRBJ1-4, with 7 bases lining up with TRBD1. The specimen was peripheral blood. The CDR3 loop reads CASSSTGIGEKLFF. The DNA of the CDR3 is TGTGCCAGCAGCTCGACAGGGATCGGGGAAAAACTGTTTTTT.